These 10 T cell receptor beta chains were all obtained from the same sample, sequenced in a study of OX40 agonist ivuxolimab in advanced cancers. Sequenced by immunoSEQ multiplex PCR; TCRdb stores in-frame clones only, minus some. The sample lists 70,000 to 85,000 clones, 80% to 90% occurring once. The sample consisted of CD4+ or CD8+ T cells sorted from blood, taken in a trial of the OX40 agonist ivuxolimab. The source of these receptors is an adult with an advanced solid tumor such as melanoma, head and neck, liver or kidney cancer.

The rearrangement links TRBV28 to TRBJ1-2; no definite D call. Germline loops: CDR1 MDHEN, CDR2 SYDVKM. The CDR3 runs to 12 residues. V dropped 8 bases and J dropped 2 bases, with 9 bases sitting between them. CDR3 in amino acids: CASRWQNYGYTF. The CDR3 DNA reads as TGTGCCAGCCGGTGGCAGAACTATGGCTACACCTTC.

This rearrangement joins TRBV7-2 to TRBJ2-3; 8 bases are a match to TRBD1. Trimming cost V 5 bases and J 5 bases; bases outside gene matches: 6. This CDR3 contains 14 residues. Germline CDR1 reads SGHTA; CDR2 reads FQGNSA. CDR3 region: CASSPRGQVDTQYF. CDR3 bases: TGTGCCAGCAGCCCCAGGGGGCAGGTAGATACGCAGTATTTT.

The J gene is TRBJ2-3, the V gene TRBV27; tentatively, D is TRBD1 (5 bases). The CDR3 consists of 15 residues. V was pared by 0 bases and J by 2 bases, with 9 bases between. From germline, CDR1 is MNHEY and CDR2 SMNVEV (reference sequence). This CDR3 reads CASSLSRVATDTQYF. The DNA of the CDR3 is TGTGCCAGCAGTTTATCCAGGGTTGCCACAGATACGCAGTATTTT.

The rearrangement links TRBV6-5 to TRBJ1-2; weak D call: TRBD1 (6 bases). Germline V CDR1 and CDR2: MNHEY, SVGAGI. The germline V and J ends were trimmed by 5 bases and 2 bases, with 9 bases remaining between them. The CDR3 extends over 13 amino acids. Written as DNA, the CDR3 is TGTGCCAGCAGTCCAACAGGGAACTATGGCTACACCTTC. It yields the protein CASSPTGNYGYTF.

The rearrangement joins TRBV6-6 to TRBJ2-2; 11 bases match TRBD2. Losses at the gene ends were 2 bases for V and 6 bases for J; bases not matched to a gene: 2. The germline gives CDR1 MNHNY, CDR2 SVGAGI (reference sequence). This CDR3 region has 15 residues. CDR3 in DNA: TGTGCCAGCAGTTACAGGGGACTAGCGGCCGGGGAGCTGTTTTTT. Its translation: CASSYRGLAAGELFF.

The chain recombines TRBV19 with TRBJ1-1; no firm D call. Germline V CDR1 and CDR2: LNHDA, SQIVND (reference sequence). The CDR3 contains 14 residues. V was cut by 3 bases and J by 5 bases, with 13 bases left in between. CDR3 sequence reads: CASSIYHGGTEAFF. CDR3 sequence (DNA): TGTGCCAGTAGTATCTATCACGGCGGGACTGAAGCTTTCTTT.

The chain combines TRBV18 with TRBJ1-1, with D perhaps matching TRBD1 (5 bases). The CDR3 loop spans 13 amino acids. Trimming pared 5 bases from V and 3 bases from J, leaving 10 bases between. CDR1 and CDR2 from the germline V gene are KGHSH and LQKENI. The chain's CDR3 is CASSFGQDTEAFF. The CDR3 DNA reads TGTGCCAGCTCATTTGGACAAGACACTGAAGCTTTCTTT.

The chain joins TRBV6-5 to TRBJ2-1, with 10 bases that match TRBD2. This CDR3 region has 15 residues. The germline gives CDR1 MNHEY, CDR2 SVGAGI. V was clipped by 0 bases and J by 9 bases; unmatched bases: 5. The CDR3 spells CASSYSLAGVGEQFF. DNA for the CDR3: TGTGCCAGCAGTTACTCTCTAGCGGGAGTGGGTGAGCAGTTCTTC.

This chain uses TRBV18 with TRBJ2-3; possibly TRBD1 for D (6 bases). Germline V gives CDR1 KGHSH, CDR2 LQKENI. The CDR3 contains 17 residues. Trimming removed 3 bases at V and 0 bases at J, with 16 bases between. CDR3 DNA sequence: TGTGCCAGCTCACCCAACCTCGCCAGGGGAAGCACAGATACGCAGTATTTT. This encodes CASSPNLARGSTDTQYF.

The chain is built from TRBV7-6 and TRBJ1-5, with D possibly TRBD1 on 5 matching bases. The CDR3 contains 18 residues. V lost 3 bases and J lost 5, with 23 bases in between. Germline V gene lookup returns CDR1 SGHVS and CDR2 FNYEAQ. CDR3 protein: CASSLEAQGEGQDQPQHF. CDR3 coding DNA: TGTGCCAGCAGCTTGGAGGCCCAGGGAGAGGGTCAGGATCAGCCCCAGCATTTT.